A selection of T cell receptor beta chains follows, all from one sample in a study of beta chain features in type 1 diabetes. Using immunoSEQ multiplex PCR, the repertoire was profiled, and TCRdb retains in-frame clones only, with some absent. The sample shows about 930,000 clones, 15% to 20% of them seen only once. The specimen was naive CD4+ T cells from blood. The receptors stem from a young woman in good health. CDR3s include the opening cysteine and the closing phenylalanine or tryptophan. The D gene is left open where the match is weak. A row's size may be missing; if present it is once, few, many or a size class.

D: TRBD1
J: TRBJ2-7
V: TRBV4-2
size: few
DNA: TGTGCCAGCAGCCAAGTATCGGGGACAGGAATCTACGAGCAGTACTTC
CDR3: CASSQVSGTGIYEQYF

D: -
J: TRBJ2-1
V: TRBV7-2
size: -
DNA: TGTGCCAGCAGCTTCAGCAAGAGCTCCTACAATGAGCAGTTCTTC
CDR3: CASSFSKSSYNEQFF

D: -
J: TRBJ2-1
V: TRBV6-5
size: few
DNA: TGTGCCAGCGCGACGGAGCGGCCCTACAATGAGCAGTTCTTC
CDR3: CASATERPYNEQFF

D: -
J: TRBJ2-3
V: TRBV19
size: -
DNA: TGTGCCAGTAGTATCGGACTCTATACAGATACGCAGTATTTT
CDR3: CASSIGLYTDTQYF

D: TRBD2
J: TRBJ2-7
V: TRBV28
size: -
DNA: TGTGCCAGCATTGAAAGCGGGATGTCCTACGAGCAGTACTTC
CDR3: CASIESGMSYEQYF

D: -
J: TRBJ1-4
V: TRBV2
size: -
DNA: TGTGCCAGCAGATTAGGGGTGGGGGAAAAACTGTTTTTT
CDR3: CASRLGVGEKLFF

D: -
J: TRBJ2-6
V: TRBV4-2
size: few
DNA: TGTGCCAGCAGCCAAGTGTGGACAGCGTTAACTCTGTCGGCCAACGTCCTGACTTTC
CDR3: CASSQVWTALTLSANVLTF

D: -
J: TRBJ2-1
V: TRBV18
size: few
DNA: TGTGCCAGCTCACCAGGGGTAGGCTCCTACAATGAGCAGTTCTTC
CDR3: CASSPGVGSYNEQFF

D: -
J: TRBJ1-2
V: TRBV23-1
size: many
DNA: TGCGCCAGCAGTCAATCTTCGGGAGCCCTTGGCTACACCTTC
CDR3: CASSQSSGALGYTF

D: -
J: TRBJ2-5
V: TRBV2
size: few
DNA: TGTGCCAGCAGTGAAAGTCTGTCGACCCAGTACTTC
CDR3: CASSESLSTQYF

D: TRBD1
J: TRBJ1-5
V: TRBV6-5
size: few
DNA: TGTGCCAGCAGTTCCAGACAGGGGGACCAGCCCCAGCATTTT
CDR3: CASSSRQGDQPQHF

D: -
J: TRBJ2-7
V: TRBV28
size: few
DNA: TGTGCCAGCAGCTCCTTTGAGCAGTACTTC
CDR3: CASSSFEQYF

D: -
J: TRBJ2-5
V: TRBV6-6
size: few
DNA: TGTGCCAGCAGTTACAGGGAGACCCAGTACTTC
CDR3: CASSYRETQYF

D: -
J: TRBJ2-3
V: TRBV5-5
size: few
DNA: TGTGCCAGCAGCTTGACAGCTAGCACAGATACGCAGTATTTT
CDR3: CASSLTASTDTQYF

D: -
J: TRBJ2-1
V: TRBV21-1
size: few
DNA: TGTGCCAGCAGGCTCCTAGGTCAGGGGGCGGTAAATGAGCAGTTCTTC
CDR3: CASRLLGQGAVNEQFF

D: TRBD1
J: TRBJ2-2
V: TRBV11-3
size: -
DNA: TGTGCCAGCAGCTTAGAGTTGGTGGGACAGCAGAACACCGGGGAGCTGTTTTTT
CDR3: CASSLELVGQQNTGELFF

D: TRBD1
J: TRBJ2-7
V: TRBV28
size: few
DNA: TGTGCCAGCAGAAACCAGCTCGGAGGGACAGGGCGAGCCGAGCAGTACTTC
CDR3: CASRNQLGGTGRAEQYF

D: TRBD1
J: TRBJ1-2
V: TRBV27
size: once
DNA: TGTGCCAGCAGTTTCCTAGCAGGGGGTAACTATGGCTACACCTTC
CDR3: CASSFLAGGNYGYTF